This entry lists 17 T cell receptor beta chains sequenced from one sample in a study of OX40 agonist ivuxolimab in advanced cancers. The protocol was immunoSEQ multiplex PCR, while the TCRdb copy is restricted to in-frame clones and leaves out a portion. The sample carries 55,000 to 80,000 clones, almost 85% recorded once. The specimen was CD4+ or CD8+ T cells sorted from blood, collected in a trial of the OX40 agonist ivuxolimab. These receptors originate from an adult with an advanced solid tumor such as melanoma, head and neck, liver or kidney cancer.

V is TRBV5-6 and J is TRBJ2-5; D is uncertain. The J call is in doubt because the DNA end fits TRBJ2-7 better. Germline V CDR1 and CDR2: SGHDT, YYEEEE. CDR3 length equals 13 residues. The DNA for the CDR3 is TGTGCCAGCAGCTTGGGGATGGTCTACGAGCAGTACTTC. Translating gives CASSLGMVYEQYF.

The rearrangement joins TRBV9 to TRBJ1-3, with D tentatively TRBD1 (5 bases). This CDR3 has 16 amino acids. V gave up 0 bases and J gave up 0 bases, with 10 bases separating them. Germline CDR1 is SGDLS and CDR2 is YYNGEE. CDR3 coding DNA: TGTGCCAGCAGCGTAGCCGGGGCCGTCTCTGGAAACACCATATATTTT. As protein: CASSVAGAVSGNTIYF.

The chain employs TRBV7-3 and TRBJ1-6; no reliable D call. Trimming removed 0 bases from V and 9 bases from J, with 9 bases in between. The CDR3 is 14 amino acids. Germline CDR1 is SGHTA and CDR2 is FQGTGA. In nucleotides, the CDR3 is TGTGCCAGCAGCTTAACGGGTGGCGGTTCACCCCTCCACTTT. Its translation: CASSLTGGGSPLHF.

V and J are TRBV28 and TRBJ1-1, with 8 positions matching TRBD1. Germline trimming cut 7 bases from V and 1 base from J; bases unmatched to any gene: 5. From germline, CDR1 is MDHEN and CDR2 SYDVKM. There are 14 residues in the CDR3. This CDR3 reads CASNDQGANTEAFF. For the CDR3, the DNA is TGTGCCAGCAATGATCAGGGGGCGAACACTGAAGCTTTCTTT.

This clone was detected only a few times. The chain recombines TRBV30 with TRBJ1-5, with 7 nucleotides matching TRBD1. V shed 5 bases and J 5 bases; nucleotides not matched to a gene: 3. CDR3 length: 12 amino acids. The germline CDR1 and CDR2 sequences are GTSNPN and SVGIG (reference sequence). The CDR3 region has the DNA TGTGCCTGGGGGCAGGGGGATCAGCCCCAGCATTTT. It yields the protein CAWGQGDQPQHF.

Comments on this clone: The germline gene is not matched at one end of the junction; a read error may be the cause. This chain links TRBV7-7 with TRBJ2-1; a possible D gene is TRBD1 (5 bases). The CDR3 contains 15 residues. Germline V lookup: CDR1 SSHAT, CDR2 FNYEAQ (reference sequence). CDR3 coding DNA: TGTGCTAGCAGCTTAGTAGCAGGGCTCTACAATGAGCAGTTCTTC. It is translated as CASSLVAGLYNEQFF.

The chain carries TRBV6-5 and TRBJ1-5; 8 bases fit TRBD1. This CDR3 is built from 15 residues. Germline V gene sequence: CDR1 MNHEY, CDR2 SVGAGI. The V and J ends lost 6 bases and 9 bases, in that order; junction bases with no gene match: 13. CDR3 sequence: CASRSSRGQGAPQHF. Here the CDR3 DNA reads TGTGCCAGCAGATCATCCAGGGGGCAAGGGGCGCCCCAGCATTTT.

This clone was seen a few times. The chain links TRBV13 to TRBJ2-3, with TRBD2 as a possible D gene (6 bases). In germline, CDR1 is PRHDT, CDR2 FYEKMQ (reference sequence). This CDR3 has 14 amino acids. The germline V and J ends were trimmed by 5 bases and 2 bases, with 11 bases remaining between them. The CDR3 loop is CASSQRDFTDTQYF. CDR3 nucleotide sequence: TGTGCCAGCAGCCAAAGGGACTTCACAGATACGCAGTATTTT. The full variable domain, rest sourced from reference TRBV13 and TRBJ2-3, is AAGVIQSPRHLIKEKRETATLKCYPIPRHDTVYWYQQGPGQDPQFLISFYEKMQSDKGSIPDRFSAQQFSDYHSELNMSSLELGDSALYFCASSQRDFTDTQYFGPGTRLTVL.

The genes are TRBV9 and TRBJ2-1, with D possibly being TRBD2 (6 bases). V lost 2 bases and J 1 base, leaving 16 bases between the germline ends. CDR3 length: 17 amino acids. CDR1 is SGDLS, CDR2 YYNGEE, per germline. The CDR3 spells CASSVAANSGSYNEQFF. The CDR3 DNA reads as TGTGCCAGCAGCGTTGCGGCGAATAGCGGTTCCTACAATGAGCAGTTCTTC.

This clone was found a few times. This sequence joins TRBV27 and TRBJ1-4; the D gene is possibly TRBD1 (5 bases). The V and J ends lost 4 bases and 6 bases respectively, with 18 bases between them. The CDR3 length is 16 residues. The V gene's germline CDR1 is MNHEY and CDR2 SMNVEV (reference sequence). CDR3 protein: CASSSNPDRRYEKLFF. The CDR3 nucleotides are TGTGCCAGCAGTTCAAACCCAGACAGACGATATGAAAAACTGTTTTTT.

The genes are TRBV6-5 and TRBJ2-1, with 11 bases fitting TRBD2. The germline V gene encodes CDR1 MNHEY and CDR2 SVGAGI. V lost 6 bases to trimming and J lost 3 bases; unmatched junction nucleotides: 4. CDR3 length equals 15 residues. Here the CDR3 DNA reads TGTGCCAGCAGGAACCTAGCGGGGGGCTACAATGAGCAGTTCTTC. This codes for CASRNLAGGYNEQFF.

V and J are TRBV7-2 and TRBJ1-1; weak D call: TRBD1 (5 bases). The CDR3 loop spans 14 amino acids. V lost 5 bases to trimming and J lost 4 bases, with 14 bases between them. Germline V gives CDR1 SGHTA, CDR2 FQGNSA. The chain's CDR3 is CASSAWGGGTEAFF. Here the CDR3 DNA reads TGTGCCAGCAGCGCGTGGGGGGGAGGCACTGAAGCTTTCTTT.

This clone was observed once. The chain is built from TRBV19 and TRBJ2-2; D unclear. V was trimmed by 3 bases and J by 5 bases, leaving 13 bases between them. CDR1 LNHDA and CDR2 SQIVND come from the germline V gene (reference sequence). This CDR3 is 15 amino acids long. The CDR3 region has the DNA TGTGCCAGTAGTATCGTAGCTGGGCTTACCGGGGAGCTGTTTTTT. This translates into CASSIVAGLTGELFF.

This clone has only one observation. CDR3 loop: CASWAGRGTEAFF. The CDR3 nucleotides are TGTGCCAGCTGGGCAGGCAGGGGCACTGAAGCTTTCTTT. The chain recombines TRBV18 with TRBJ1-1, with D perhaps matching TRBD1 (6 bases). Germline values: CDR1 KGHSH, CDR2 LQKENI. V was trimmed by 7 bases and J by 4 bases, leaving 13 bases between them. The CDR3 length is 13 residues.

The chain recombines TRBV5-4 with TRBJ1-1; D remains ambiguous. This CDR3 is 13 amino acids long. V lost 0 bases and J 7 bases, leaving 10 bases between the germline ends. CDR1 SGHNT and CDR2 YYREEE come from the germline V gene (reference sequence). The CDR3 here is CASSLAQPSEAFF. The CDR3, as DNA: TGTGCCAGCAGCTTGGCGCAGCCCAGTGAAGCTTTCTTT. The full variable domain, completed using reference TRBV5-4 and TRBJ1-1, is ETGVTQSPTHLIKTRGQQVTLRCSSQSGHNTVSWYQQALGQGPQFIFQYYREEENGRGNFPPRFSGLQFPNYSSELNVNALELDDSALYLCASSLAQPSEAFFGQGTRLTVV.

The V gene is TRBV5-6, the J gene TRBJ1-5; D may be TRBD1 (6 bases). The germline V and J ends were trimmed by 4 bases and 4 bases, with 15 bases remaining between them. Germline assignment: CDR1 SGHDT and CDR2 YYEEEE. The CDR3 spans 15 residues. For the CDR3, the DNA is TGTGCCAGCAGCGTCCGAGGGACACTAAATCAGCCCCAGCATTTT. This codes for CASSVRGTLNQPQHF.

The V and J genes are TRBV2 and TRBJ1-2, with D perhaps matching TRBD1 (6 bases). Germline V gene lookup returns CDR1 SNHLY and CDR2 FYNNEI. The CDR3 runs to 13 residues. V lost 5 bases and J lost 4, with 11 bases in between. This chain's CDR3 is CASSSGQTYGYTF. In DNA form, the CDR3 reads TGTGCCAGCAGTAGCGGACAGACCTATGGCTACACCTTC.